The next 9 T cell receptor beta chains were all read from a single sample in a study of cytomegalovirus exposure and HLA in healthy donors. The PCR employed 60 Vbeta primers together with 13 Jbeta primers. TCRdb keeps only in-frame clones here, not all; method: immunoSEQ multiplex PCR. With 200,000 or so clones in the sample, the ten largest clones hold roughly 0.74%. What was sequenced was PBMCs. The receptors derive from a boy aged 5-17 years in good health and CMV-seronegative.

The V gene is TRBV11-2, the J gene TRBJ2-7; D remains ambiguous. The V gene lost 7 bases and the J gene lost 0 bases, with 10 bases spanning the gap. The CDR3 has 13 residues. From germline, CDR1 is SGHAT and CDR2 FQNNGV. The CDR3 coding sequence is TGTGCCAGCACCACTACTTTCTCCTACGAGCAGTACTTC. It specifies CASTTTFSYEQYF.

The rearrangement joins TRBV29-1 to TRBJ1-2; D gene uncertain. V lost 7 bases and J lost 2, with 14 bases in between. CDR1 and CDR2 from the germline V gene are SQVTM and ANQGSEA. This CDR3 has 13 amino acids. CDR3 DNA sequence: TGCAGCGCCGAGGCCAGTACGAACTATGGCTACACCTTC. It is translated as CSAEASTNYGYTF.

The chain has TRBV18 and TRBJ1-2; possible D gene TRBD1, 6 bases. This CDR3 has 14 residues. V was clipped by 3 bases and J by 3 bases, with 11 bases between them. CDR1 and CDR2 (germline): KGHSH, LQKENI. The CDR3 loop reads CASSPQGTDYGYTF. The CDR3 bases are TGTGCCAGCTCACCTCAGGGGACGGACTATGGCTACACCTTC.

This chain links TRBV7-6 with TRBJ1-1, with D possibly TRBD1 on 6 matching bases. Trimming took off 2 bases at V and 4 bases at J, with 8 bases between the two ends. This CDR3 comprises 13 residues. CDR1 is SGHVS and CDR2 is FNYEAQ in the germline V gene. The CDR3 loop is CASSLLGGTEAFF. For the CDR3, the DNA is TGTGCCAGCAGCTTACTAGGGGGCACTGAAGCTTTCTTT. The complete variable domain, with remaining parts taken from reference TRBV7-6 and TRBJ1-1, reads GAGVSQSPRYKVTKRGQDVALRCDPISGHVSLYWYRQALGQGPEFLTYFNYEAQQDKSGLPNDRFSAERPEGSISTLTIQRTEQRDSAMYRCASSLLGGTEAFFGQGTRLTVV.

The V call is TRBV6-6, the J call TRBJ2-5; D is unclear. The CDR3 totals 13 residues. Trimming shortened V by 0 bases and J by 2 bases, and 4 bases separated the two germline ends. Per germline, CDR1 MNHNY and CDR2 SVGAGI (reference sequence). This chain's CDR3 is CASSYSRQETQYF. CDR3 DNA sequence: TGTGCCAGCAGTTACTCCCGGCAAGAGACCCAGTACTTC.

The chain combines TRBV29-1 with TRBJ2-4; D possibly corresponds to TRBD1 (7 bases). Trimming cost V 4 bases and J 0 bases, with 13 bases left between them. This CDR3 spans 15 amino acids. Germline V CDR1 and CDR2: SQVTM, ANQGSEA. The CDR3 region is CSVVGGQLAKNIQYF. The CDR3 DNA follows: TGCAGCGTTGTGGGGGGACAGCTAGCCAAAAACATTCAGTACTTC.

The chain uses TRBV10-1 and TRBJ2-3; 7 positions match TRBD1. Losses at the gene ends were 5 bases for V and 4 bases for J; bases not matched to a gene: 9. This CDR3 comprises 15 residues. Germline V gives CDR1 WNHNN, CDR2 SYGVQD (reference sequence). This CDR3 reads CASSLRTGIPDTQYF. The CDR3 DNA reads as TGCGCCAGCAGTTTACGGACAGGAATCCCAGATACGCAGTATTTT.

The chain recombines TRBV5-1 with TRBJ2-7, with a possible D match to TRBD2 (6 bases). The CDR3 covers 15 residues. CDR1 is SGHRS, CDR2 YFSETQ, per germline. The V and J ends lost 0 bases and 7 bases respectively, with 17 bases between them. Here the CDR3 DNA reads TGCGCCAGCAGCTTGGAGGGTGGGGGGTCACGGGAGCAGTACTTC. Its protein is CASSLEGGGSREQYF.

This chain links TRBV9 with TRBJ2-5, with 12 bases fitting TRBD2. Germline assignment: CDR1 SGDLS and CDR2 YYNGEE. CDR3 size: 16 residues. V dropped 2 bases and J dropped 5; count of bases not matched to a gene: 7. The CDR3 bases are TGTGCCAGCAGCGTTGCTAGCGGGGGGGCTTGGGAGACCCAGTACTTC. It yields the protein CASSVASGGAWETQYF.